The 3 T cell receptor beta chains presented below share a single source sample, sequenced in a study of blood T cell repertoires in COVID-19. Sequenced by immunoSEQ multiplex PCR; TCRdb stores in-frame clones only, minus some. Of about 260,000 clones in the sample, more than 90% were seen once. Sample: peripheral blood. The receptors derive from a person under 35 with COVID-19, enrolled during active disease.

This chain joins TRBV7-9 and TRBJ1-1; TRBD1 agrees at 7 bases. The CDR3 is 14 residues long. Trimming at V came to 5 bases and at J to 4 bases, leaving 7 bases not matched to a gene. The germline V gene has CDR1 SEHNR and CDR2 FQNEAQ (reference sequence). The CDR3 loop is CASSHRQGGTEAFF. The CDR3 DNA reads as TGTGCCAGCAGCCATCGACAGGGAGGCACTGAAGCTTTCTTT.

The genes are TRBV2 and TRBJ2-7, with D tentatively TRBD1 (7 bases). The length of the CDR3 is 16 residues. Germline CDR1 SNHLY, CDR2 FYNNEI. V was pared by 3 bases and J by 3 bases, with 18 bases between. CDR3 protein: CASSDTGQGGGYEQYF. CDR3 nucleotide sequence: TGTGCCAGCAGTGATACTGGTCAGGGGGGCGGCTACGAGCAGTACTTC.

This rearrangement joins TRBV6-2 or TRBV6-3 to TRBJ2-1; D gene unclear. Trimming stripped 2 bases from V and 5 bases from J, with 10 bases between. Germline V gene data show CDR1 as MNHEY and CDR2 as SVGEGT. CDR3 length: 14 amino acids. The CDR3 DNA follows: TGTGCCAGCAGTTACCCGACTCGAAACAATGAGCAGTTCTTC. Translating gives CASSYPTRNNEQFF.